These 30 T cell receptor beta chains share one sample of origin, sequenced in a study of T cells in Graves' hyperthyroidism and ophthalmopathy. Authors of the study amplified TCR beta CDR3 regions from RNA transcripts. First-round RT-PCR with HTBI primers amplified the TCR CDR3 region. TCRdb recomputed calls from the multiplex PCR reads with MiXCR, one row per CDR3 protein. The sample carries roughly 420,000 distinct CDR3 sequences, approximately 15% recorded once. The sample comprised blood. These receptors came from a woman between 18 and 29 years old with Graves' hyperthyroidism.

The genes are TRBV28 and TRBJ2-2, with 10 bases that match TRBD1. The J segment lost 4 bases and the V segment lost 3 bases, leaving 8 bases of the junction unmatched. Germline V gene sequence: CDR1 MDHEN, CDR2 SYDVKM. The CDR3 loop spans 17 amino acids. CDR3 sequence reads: CASSFLRDRGGTGELFF. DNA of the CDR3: TGTGCCAGCAGTTTCCTCCGGGACAGGGGCGGCACCGGGGAGCTGTTTTTT.

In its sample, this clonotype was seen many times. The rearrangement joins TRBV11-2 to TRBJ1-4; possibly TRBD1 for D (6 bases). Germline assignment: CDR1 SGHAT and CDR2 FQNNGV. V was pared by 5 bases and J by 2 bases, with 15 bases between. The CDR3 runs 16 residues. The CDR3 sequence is CASSPLGGGTNEKLFF. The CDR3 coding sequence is TGTGCCAGCAGCCCCCTTGGTGGGGGCACTAATGAAAAACTGTTTTTT.

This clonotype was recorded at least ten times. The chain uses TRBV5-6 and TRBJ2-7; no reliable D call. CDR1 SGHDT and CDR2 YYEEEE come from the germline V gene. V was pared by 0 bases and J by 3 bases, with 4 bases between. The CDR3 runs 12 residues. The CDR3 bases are TGTGCCAGCAGCTTGGCCCTCTACGAGCAGTACTTC. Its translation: CASSLALYEQYF. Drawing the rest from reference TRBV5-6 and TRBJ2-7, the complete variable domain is DAGVTQSPTHLIKTRGQQVTLRCSPKSGHDTVSWYQQALGQGPQFIFQYYEEEERQRGNFPDRFSGHQFPNYSSELNVNALLLGDSALYLCASSLALYEQYFGPGTRLTVT.

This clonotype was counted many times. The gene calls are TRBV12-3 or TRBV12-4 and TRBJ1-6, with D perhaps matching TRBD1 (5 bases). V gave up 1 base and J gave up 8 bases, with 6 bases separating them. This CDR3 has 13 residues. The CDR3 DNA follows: TGTGCCAGCAGTTTAGGGGGGGATTCACCCCTCCACTTT. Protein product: CASSLGGDSPLHF.

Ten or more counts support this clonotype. The CDR3 spells CASSGGGLAGGEAYNEQFF. In DNA form, the CDR3 reads TGTGCCAGCAGTGGGGGAGGGCTAGCGGGAGGTGAGGCCTACAATGAGCAGTTCTTC. This rearrangement joins TRBV6-1 to TRBJ2-1, with TRBD2 identical over 11 bases. Unmatched junction bases numbered 13, after V lost 4 bases and J lost 2 bases. The CDR3 spans 19 residues. Germline V gives CDR1 MNHNS, CDR2 SASEGT.

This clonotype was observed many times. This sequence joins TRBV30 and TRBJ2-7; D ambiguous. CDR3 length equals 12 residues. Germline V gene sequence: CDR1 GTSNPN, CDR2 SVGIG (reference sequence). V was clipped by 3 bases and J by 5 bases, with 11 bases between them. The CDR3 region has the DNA TGTGCCTGGAGCGCAAGGTGGGACGAGCAGTACTTC. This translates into CAWSARWDEQYF.

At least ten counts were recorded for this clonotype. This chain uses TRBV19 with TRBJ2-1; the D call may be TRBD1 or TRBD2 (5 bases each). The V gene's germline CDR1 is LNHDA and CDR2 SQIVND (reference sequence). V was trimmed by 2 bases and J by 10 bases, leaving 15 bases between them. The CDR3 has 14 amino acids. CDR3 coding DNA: TGTGCCAGTAGTATACGAGGGGTAGTGTTGGAGCAGTTCTTC. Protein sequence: CASSIRGVVLEQFF.

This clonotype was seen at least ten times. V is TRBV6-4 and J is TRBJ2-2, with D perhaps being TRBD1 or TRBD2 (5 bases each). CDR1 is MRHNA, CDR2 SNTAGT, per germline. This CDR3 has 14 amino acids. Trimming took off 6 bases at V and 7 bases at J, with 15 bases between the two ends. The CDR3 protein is CASREEGDVGELFF. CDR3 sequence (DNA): TGTGCCAGCAGAGAGGAAGGGGACGTCGGGGAGCTGTTTTTT.

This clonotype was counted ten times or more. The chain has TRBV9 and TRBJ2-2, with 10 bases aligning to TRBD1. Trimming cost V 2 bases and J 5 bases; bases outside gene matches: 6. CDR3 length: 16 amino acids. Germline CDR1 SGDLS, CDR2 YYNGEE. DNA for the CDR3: TGTGCCAGCAGCGTTTCCGGGACAGGGGTGACCGGGGAGCTGTTTTTT. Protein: CASSVSGTGVTGELFF.

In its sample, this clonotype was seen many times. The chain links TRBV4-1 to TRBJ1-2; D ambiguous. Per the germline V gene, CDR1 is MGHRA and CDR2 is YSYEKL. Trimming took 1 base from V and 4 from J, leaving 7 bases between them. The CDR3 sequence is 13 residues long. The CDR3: CASSQGATYGYTF. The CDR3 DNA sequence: TGCGCCAGCAGCCAAGGGGCTACCTATGGCTACACCTTC.

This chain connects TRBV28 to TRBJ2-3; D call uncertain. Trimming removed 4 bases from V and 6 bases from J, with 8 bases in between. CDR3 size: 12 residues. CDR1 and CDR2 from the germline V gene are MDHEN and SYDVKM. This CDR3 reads CASSSWPDTQYF. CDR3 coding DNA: TGTGCCAGCAGTTCCTGGCCGGATACGCAGTATTTT.

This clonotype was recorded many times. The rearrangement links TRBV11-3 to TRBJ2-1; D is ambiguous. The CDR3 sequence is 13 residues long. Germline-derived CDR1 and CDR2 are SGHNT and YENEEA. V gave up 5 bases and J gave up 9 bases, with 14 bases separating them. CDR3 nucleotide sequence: TGTGCCAGCAGCCCCTCTTCGGTGGGTGAGCAGTTCTTC. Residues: CASSPSSVGEQFF.

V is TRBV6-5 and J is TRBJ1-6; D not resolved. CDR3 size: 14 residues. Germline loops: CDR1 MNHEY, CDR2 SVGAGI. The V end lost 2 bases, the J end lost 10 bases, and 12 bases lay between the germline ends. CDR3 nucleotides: TGTGCCAGCAGTTACGCGGAGACACGATCACCCCTCCACTTT. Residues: CASSYAETRSPLHF.

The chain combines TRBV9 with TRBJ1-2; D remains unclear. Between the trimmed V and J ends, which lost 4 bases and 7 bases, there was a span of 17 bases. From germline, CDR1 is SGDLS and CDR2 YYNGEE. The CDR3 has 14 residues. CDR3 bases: TGTGCCAGCAGCTCCAGACGGACGCTAACTGGCTACACCTTC. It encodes CASSSRRTLTGYTF.

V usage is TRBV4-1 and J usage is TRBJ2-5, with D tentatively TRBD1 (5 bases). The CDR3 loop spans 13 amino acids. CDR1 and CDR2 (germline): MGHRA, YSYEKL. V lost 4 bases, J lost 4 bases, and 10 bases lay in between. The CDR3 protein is CASSLFDRETQYF. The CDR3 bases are TGCGCCAGCAGCCTCTTTGACAGAGAGACCCAGTACTTC.

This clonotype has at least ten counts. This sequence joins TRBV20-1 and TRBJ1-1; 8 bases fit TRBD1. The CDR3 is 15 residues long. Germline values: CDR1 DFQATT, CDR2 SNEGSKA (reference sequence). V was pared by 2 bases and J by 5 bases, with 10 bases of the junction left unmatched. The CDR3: CSARSNFRDRTEAFF. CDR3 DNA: TGCAGTGCTAGATCTAATTTCCGGGACAGGACTGAAGCTTTCTTT.

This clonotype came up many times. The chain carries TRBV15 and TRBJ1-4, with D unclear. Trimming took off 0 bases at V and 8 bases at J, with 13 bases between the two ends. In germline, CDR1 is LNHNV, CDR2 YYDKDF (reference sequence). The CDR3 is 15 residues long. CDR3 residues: CATSRDLGIQEKLFF. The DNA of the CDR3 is TGTGCCACCAGCAGAGATTTAGGGATACAGGAAAAACTGTTTTTT.

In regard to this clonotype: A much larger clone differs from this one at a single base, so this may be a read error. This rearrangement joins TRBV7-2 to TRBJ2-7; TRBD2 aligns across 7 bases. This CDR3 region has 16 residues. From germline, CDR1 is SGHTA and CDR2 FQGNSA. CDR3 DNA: TGTGCCGGCAGCTCTAGAGGGGAGGGGAAGTCCTACGAGCAGTACTTC. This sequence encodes CAGSSRGEGKSYEQYF.

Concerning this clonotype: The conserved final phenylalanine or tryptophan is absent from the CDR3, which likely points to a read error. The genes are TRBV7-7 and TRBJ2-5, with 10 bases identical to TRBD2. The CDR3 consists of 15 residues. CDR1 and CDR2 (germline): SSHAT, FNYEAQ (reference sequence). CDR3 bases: TGTGCTAGCAGCTCAAGCGGGGGGGCATTTGAGACCCAGTACCTC. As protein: CASSSSGGAFETQYL.

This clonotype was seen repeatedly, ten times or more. CDR3 coding DNA: TGTGCCAGCAGTCTACAGGGGGACGACTATGGCTACACCTTC. Translating gives CASSLQGDDYGYTF. This chain links TRBV2 with TRBJ1-2, with TRBD1 matching over 8 bases. The CDR3 is made up of 14 amino acids. J lost 3 bases, V lost 5 bases, and 5 bases had no gene match. Germline CDR1 reads SNHLY; CDR2 reads FYNNEI. Full variable domain (missing parts from reference TRBV2 and TRBJ1-2): EPEVTQTPSHQVTQMGQEVILRCVPISNHLYFYWYRQILGQKVEFLVSFYNNEISEKSEIFDDQFSVERPDGSNFTLKIRSTKLEDSAMYFCASSLQGDDYGYTFGSGTRLTVV.

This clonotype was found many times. The DNA of the CDR3 is TGTGCCAGCAGCCGCCATGGAGATACGCAGTATTTT. Its translation: CASSRHGDTQYF. The chain couples TRBV3-1 to TRBJ2-3; no firm D call. The germline CDR1 and CDR2 sequences are LGHDT and YNNKEL (reference sequence). Trimming took 4 bases from V and 5 from J, leaving 7 bases between them. The CDR3 contains 12 residues.

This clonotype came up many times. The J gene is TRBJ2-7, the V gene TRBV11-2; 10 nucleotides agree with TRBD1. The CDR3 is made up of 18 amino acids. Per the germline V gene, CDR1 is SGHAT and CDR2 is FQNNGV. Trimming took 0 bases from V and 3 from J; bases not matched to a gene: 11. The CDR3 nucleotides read TGTGCCAGCAGCTTAGATCAAGACAGGGGGCTAAGCCTCTACGAGCAGTACTTC. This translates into CASSLDQDRGLSLYEQYF.

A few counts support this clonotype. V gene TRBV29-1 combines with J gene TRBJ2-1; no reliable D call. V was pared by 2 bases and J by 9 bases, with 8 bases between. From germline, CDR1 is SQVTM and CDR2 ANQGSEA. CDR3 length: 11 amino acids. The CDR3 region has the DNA TGCAGCGTTGAATTTAGTAGTGAGCAGTTCTTC. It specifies CSVEFSSEQFF.

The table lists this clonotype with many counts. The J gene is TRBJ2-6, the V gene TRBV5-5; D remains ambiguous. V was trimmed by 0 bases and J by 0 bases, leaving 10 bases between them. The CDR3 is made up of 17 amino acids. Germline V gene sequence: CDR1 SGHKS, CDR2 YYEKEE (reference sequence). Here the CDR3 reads CASSLAAFNSGANVLTF. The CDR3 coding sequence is TGTGCCAGCAGCTTGGCCGCCTTCAACTCTGGGGCCAACGTCCTGACTTTC.

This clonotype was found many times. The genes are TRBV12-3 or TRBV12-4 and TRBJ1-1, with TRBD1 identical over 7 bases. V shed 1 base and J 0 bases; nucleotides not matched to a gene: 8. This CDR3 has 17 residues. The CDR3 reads CASSLDRTGEVNTEAFF. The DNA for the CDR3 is TGTGCCAGCAGTTTAGACCGGACAGGTGAGGTGAACACTGAAGCTTTCTTT.

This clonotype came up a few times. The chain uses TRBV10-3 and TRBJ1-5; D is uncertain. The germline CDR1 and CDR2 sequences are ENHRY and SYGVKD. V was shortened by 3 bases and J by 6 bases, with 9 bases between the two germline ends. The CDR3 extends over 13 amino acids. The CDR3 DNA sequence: TGTGCCATCAGTGAAACGGGTGGTCAGCCCCAGCATTTT. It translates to CAISETGGQPQHF.

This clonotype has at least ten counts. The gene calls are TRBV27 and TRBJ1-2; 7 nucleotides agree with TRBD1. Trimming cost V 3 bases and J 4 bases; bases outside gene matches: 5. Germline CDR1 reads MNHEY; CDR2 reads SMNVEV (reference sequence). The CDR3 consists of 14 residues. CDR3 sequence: CASSLSTGAYGYTF. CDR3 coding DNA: TGTGCCAGCAGTTTGTCCACAGGGGCCTATGGCTACACCTTC.

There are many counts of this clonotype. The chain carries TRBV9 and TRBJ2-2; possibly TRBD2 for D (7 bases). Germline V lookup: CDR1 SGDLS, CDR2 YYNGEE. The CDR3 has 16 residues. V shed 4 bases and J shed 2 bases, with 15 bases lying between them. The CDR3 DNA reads TGTGCCAGCAGCTACGGCGGGGGCGCAAACACCGGGGAGCTGTTTTTT. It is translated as CASSYGGGANTGELFF. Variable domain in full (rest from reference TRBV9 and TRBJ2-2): DSGVTQTPKHLITATGQRVTLRCSPRSGDLSVYWYQQSLDQGLQFLIQYYNGEERAKGNILERFSAQQFPDLHSELNLSSLELGDSALYFCASSYGGGANTGELFFGEGSRLTVL.

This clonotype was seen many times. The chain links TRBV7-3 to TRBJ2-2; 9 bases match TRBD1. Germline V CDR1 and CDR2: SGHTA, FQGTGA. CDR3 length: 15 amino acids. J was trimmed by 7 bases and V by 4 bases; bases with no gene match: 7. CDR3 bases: TGTGCCAGCAGCTCAAAGGGGACAGGGAACGGGGAGCTGTTTTTT. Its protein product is CASSSKGTGNGELFF.

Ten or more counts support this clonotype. The CDR3 DNA reads as TGTGCCAGCAGCTGGACAGCGGGGAGGGATGGCTACACCTTC. It is translated as CASSWTAGRDGYTF. V is TRBV11-2 and J is TRBJ1-2; tentative D call: TRBD1 (6 bases). This CDR3 region has 14 residues. Germline loops: CDR1 SGHAT, CDR2 FQNNGV. The V end lost 4 bases, the J end lost 6 bases, and 15 bases lay between the germline ends.